One sample yielded the 9 T cell receptor beta chains listed below, sequenced in a study of blood T cell repertoires in COVID-19. Here immunoSEQ multiplex PCR was the method, and the copy in TCRdb shows in-frame clones only, minus some. The sample consists of about 330,000 clones, 70% to 90% of them appearing once. Sequenced input: peripheral blood. All receptors come from a human donor in a cohort sampled during active COVID-19.

This clone appeared a few times. The chain joins TRBV30 to TRBJ1-3; the D is unclear. Trimming took 0 bases from V and 0 from J, leaving 6 bases between them. This CDR3 is 14 amino acids long. The germline gives CDR1 GTSNPN, CDR2 SVGIG (reference sequence). The CDR3 protein is CAWSVSISGNTIYF. The CDR3 nucleotides are TGTGCCTGGAGTGTTAGTATCTCTGGAAACACCATATATTTT.

V is TRBV6-1 and J is TRBJ1-4; TRBD1 matches at 8 bases. The trim removed 2 bases at V and 6 bases at J, leaving 5 bases unmatched. CDR1 MNHNS and CDR2 SASEGT come from the germline V gene. This CDR3 contains 15 residues. In DNA, the CDR3 is TGTGCCAGCAGTGAAAGGACAGGGAGGGATGAAAAACTGTTTTTT. Protein product: CASSERTGRDEKLFF.

Points on this clone: This sample also contains other DNA sequences that code for the same CDR3. The V gene is TRBV19, the J gene TRBJ1-1, with D tentatively TRBD1 (5 bases). Germline V gene sequence: CDR1 LNHDA, CDR2 SQIVND (reference sequence). The CDR3 has 13 residues. With 4 bases removed from V and 0 bases from J, the gap between germline ends came to 6 bases. DNA for the CDR3: TGTGCCAGTAGTACAGGGATGAACACTGAAGCTTTCTTT. Protein: CASSTGMNTEAFF. Together with reference TRBV19 and TRBJ1-1, the CDR3 gives the full variable domain: DGGITQSPKYLFRKEGQNVTLSCEQNLNHDAMYWYRQDPGQGLRLIYYSQIVNDFQKGDIAEGYSVSREKKESFPLTVTSAQKNPTAFYLCASSTGMNTEAFFGQGTRLTVV.

This clone occurred a few times. The J gene is TRBJ1-1, the V gene TRBV6-5; D is uncertain. Germline assignment: CDR1 MNHEY and CDR2 SVGAGI. The CDR3 has 13 amino acids. Trimming removed 0 bases from V and 8 bases from J, with 10 bases in between. CDR3 nucleotides: TGTGCCAGCAGTTACTCGACCGGGAGCGAAGCTTTCTTT. Its protein is CASSYSTGSEAFF.

V usage is TRBV2 and J usage is TRBJ2-1; D might be TRBD1 (5 bases). V lost 3 bases and J lost 9, with 12 bases in between. This CDR3 comprises 13 residues. CDR1 is SNHLY and CDR2 is FYNNEI in the germline V gene. CDR3 bases: TGTGCCAGCAGTGATGTCAGGGAAGGTGAGCAGTTCTTC. It translates to CASSDVREGEQFF.

This chain links TRBV19 with TRBJ1-5; 10 bases line up with TRBD1. The CDR3 is made up of 16 amino acids. CDR1 and CDR2 from the germline V gene are LNHDA and SQIVND (reference sequence). The trim removed 5 bases at V and 7 bases at J, leaving 11 bases unmatched. Here the CDR3 reads CASSVTWGQGSQPQHF. The CDR3 nucleotides are TGTGCCAGTAGTGTAACGTGGGGACAGGGGTCACAGCCCCAGCATTTT.

This chain joins TRBV24-1 and TRBJ1-6, with no clear D. V shed 3 bases and J shed 5 bases, with 7 bases lying between them. Germline CDR1 and CDR2: KGHDR and SFDVKD. The CDR3 totals 14 residues. The CDR3 bases are TGTGCCACCAGTGATGGCGGAAATAATTCACCCCTCCACTTT. Translated, it gives CATSDGGNNSPLHF.

The chain combines TRBV30 with TRBJ2-7; the match to TRBD2 covers 9 bases. Germline V gives CDR1 GTSNPN, CDR2 SVGIG (reference sequence). Trimming removed 0 bases from V and 3 bases from J; junction bases left unmatched: 6. The length of the CDR3 is 15 residues. The CDR3 loop is CAWSVGVAGVYEQYF. The DNA of the CDR3 is TGTGCCTGGAGTGTAGGGGTAGCGGGGGTCTACGAGCAGTACTTC.

V gene TRBV29-1 combines with J gene TRBJ1-2; possibly TRBD1 for D (6 bases). The germline V gene has CDR1 SQVTM and CDR2 ANQGSEA. Trimming cost V 4 bases and J 3 bases, with 12 bases left between them. The CDR3 is 13 residues long. CDR3 residues: CSVAGGEDYGYTF. The CDR3 coding sequence is TGCAGCGTTGCGGGGGGCGAAGACTATGGCTACACCTTC.